The next 9 T cell receptor beta chains were all read from a single sample in a study of blood T cell repertoires in COVID-19. Profiled with immunoSEQ multiplex PCR; TCRdb holds only in-frame clones, not every one. The table lists roughly 570,000 clones, about 89% of them singletons, with 7.5% to 9% in the top ten. Source material: peripheral blood. These TCRs come from a woman aged 50 to 60 with COVID-19, enrolled during active disease.

The gene calls are TRBV5-1 and TRBJ1-2; TRBD1 agrees at 8 bases. With V trimmed by 4 bases and J by 13 bases, 12 bases remained unmatched. In germline, CDR1 is SGHRS, CDR2 YFSETQ. CDR3 length equals 13 residues. This chain's CDR3 is CASSTGQGRPSTF. In DNA, the CDR3 is TGCGCCAGCAGCACCGGACAGGGCCGACCGAGCACCTTC.

The chain recombines TRBV7-2 with TRBJ2-1, with 8 positions matching TRBD2. CDR1 is SGHTA and CDR2 is FQGNSA in the germline V gene. Germline trimming cut 1 base from V and 2 bases from J; bases unmatched to any gene: 1. The CDR3 runs to 15 residues. The DNA for the CDR3 is TGTGCCAGCAGCTTAGGCGGGGGGACCTACAATGAGCAGTTCTTC. Translating it yields CASSLGGGTYNEQFF.

The J gene is TRBJ2-4, the V gene TRBV4-2; TRBD2 matches at 8 bases. Germline V gene sequence: CDR1 LGHNA, CDR2 YNFKEQ. V dropped 4 bases and J dropped 7; count of bases not matched to a gene: 6. This CDR3 is 14 amino acids long. The CDR3 is CASSRGERENIQYF. CDR3 coding DNA: TGTGCCAGCAGCCGTGGGGAGCGGGAGAACATTCAGTACTTC.

Concerning this clone itself: The sample contains more than one DNA sequence encoding this CDR3. V and J are TRBV6-5 and TRBJ1-1; D unclear. V was cut by 6 bases and J by 1 base, with 6 bases left in between. The CDR3 loop spans 12 amino acids. Germline CDR1 and CDR2: MNHEY and SVGAGI. The CDR3, as DNA: TGTGCCAGCAGATCAGGGAACACTGAAGCTTTCTTT. It codes for CASRSGNTEAFF.

This chain links TRBV5-1 with TRBJ2-3; the D gene is possibly TRBD1 (5 bases). Germline V CDR1 and CDR2: SGHRS, YFSETQ. CDR3 size: 13 residues. Trimming removed 0 bases from V and 5 bases from J, with 7 bases in between. CDR3 sequence: CASSLERGDTQYF. The DNA for the CDR3 is TGCGCCAGCAGCTTGGAAAGGGGAGATACGCAGTATTTT.

Written as DNA, the CDR3 is TGTGCCAGCAGCCAGCGGGGGGAAACCGGGGAGCTGTTTTTT. It encodes CASSQRGETGELFF. The chain carries TRBV3-1 (or the pseudogene TRBV3-2) and TRBJ2-2; 8 nucleotides match TRBD2. Unmatched junction bases numbered 2, after V lost 3 bases and J lost 5 bases. Germline values: CDR1 LGHDT, CDR2 YNNKEL (reference sequence). The CDR3 is 14 residues long.

The chain is built from TRBV12-5 and TRBJ2-6; possible D gene TRBD1, 5 bases. CDR1 LGHNT and CDR2 FRNRAP come from the germline V gene. CDR3 size: 16 residues. Trimming took off 0 bases at V and 11 bases at J, with 17 bases between the two ends. This CDR3 is CASGLVRWSGHHVLTF. Here the CDR3 DNA reads TGTGCTAGTGGTTTGGTACGGTGGTCAGGGCATCACGTCCTGACTTTC.

V usage is TRBV10-1 and J usage is TRBJ1-6; D ambiguous. Germline values: CDR1 WNHNN, CDR2 SYGVQD (reference sequence). The ends were cut back, 3 bases at V and 6 bases at J, with 6 bases in the middle. The CDR3 has 13 residues. The CDR3 loop is CASSEDFNSPLHF. CDR3 in DNA: TGCGCCAGCAGTGAAGACTTTAATTCACCCCTCCACTTT.

This chain links TRBV27 with TRBJ2-5, with 10 positions matching TRBD1. V lost 7 bases, J lost 4 bases, and 3 bases stayed unmatched. CDR1 MNHEY and CDR2 SMNVEV come from the germline V gene (reference sequence). This CDR3 has 13 residues. Written as DNA, the CDR3 is TGTGCCAGCACGGGGACAGGGGTAGAGACCCAGTACTTC. This gives the protein CASTGTGVETQYF.